The 32 T cell receptor beta chains listed next were all sequenced from one sample in a study of shared clonotypes between healthy human individuals. Only in-frame clones appear in the TCRdb table, and some are missing; sequencing was by immunoSEQ multiplex PCR. The sample lists some 1.5 million clones, 95% to 97% occurring once. Material for sequencing was naive CD4+ T cells sorted from blood. Sample subset: CD45RA+ positively selected. The origin of the receptors is a man younger than 45 in good health.

The genes are TRBV5-1 and TRBJ2-7, with D maybe TRBD1 (6 bases). Germline CDR1 reads SGHRS; CDR2 reads YFSETQ. V was pared by 0 bases and J by 3 bases, with 10 bases between. The CDR3 length is 14 residues. The CDR3 nucleotides are TGCGCCAGCAGCTTGGACGGGACAAACTACGAGCAGTACTTC. Its protein is CASSLDGTNYEQYF.

This chain's CDR3 is CASSFGLAGVTGELFF. The CDR3 DNA sequence: TGTGCCAGCAGCTTCGGACTAGCGGGAGTCACCGGGGAGCTGTTTTTT. The chain combines TRBV7-8 with TRBJ2-2; 13 positions match TRBD2. The CDR3 covers 16 residues. Germline V gene lookup returns CDR1 SGHVS and CDR2 FQNEAQ. Trimming took 3 bases from V and 4 from J; bases not matched to a gene: 2.

The chain has TRBV6-1 and TRBJ2-7; 11 nucleotides match TRBD1. The CDR3 runs 19 residues. J gave up 0 bases and V 6 bases, and 16 bases lay outside the gene matches. Germline V gene lookup returns CDR1 MNHNS and CDR2 SASEGT. CDR3 amino acids: CASREPGQGDNSFSYEQYF. The CDR3 DNA follows: TGTGCCAGCAGAGAACCGGGACAGGGGGATAATAGCTTCTCCTACGAGCAGTACTTC.

This clone was found once. V is TRBV5-1 and J is TRBJ2-7; 9 bases match TRBD2. The CDR3 totals 13 residues. Germline CDR1 SGHRS, CDR2 YFSETQ. Trimming cost V 3 bases and J 6 bases; bases outside gene matches: 4. In DNA form, the CDR3 reads TGCGCCAGCAGCTCTAGCGGGACGGGCGAGCAGTACTTC. It translates to CASSSSGTGEQYF.

Concerning this clone itself: Other DNA sequences in the sample encode the same CDR3. J is TRBJ2-6 and V is TRBV5-4; D gene unclear. Germline-derived CDR1 and CDR2 are SGHNT and YYREEE (reference sequence). CDR3 length equals 15 residues. The V and J ends lost 0 bases and 1 base respectively, with 5 bases between them. DNA of the CDR3: TGTGCCAGCAGCTTGGCGGGTTCTGGGGCCAACGTCCTGACTTTC. Protein: CASSLAGSGANVLTF.

J is TRBJ2-5 and V is TRBV6-1; no reliable D call. The CDR3 consists of 13 residues. The V gene lost 8 bases and the J gene lost 2 bases, with 12 bases spanning the gap. Germline V lookup: CDR1 MNHNS, CDR2 SASEGT. The CDR3 bases are TGTGCCAGCGAATACACCCAGCAAGAGACCCAGTACTTC. This translates into CASEYTQQETQYF.

This clone showed up just once. The V and J genes are TRBV15 and TRBJ1-2; no firm D call. Germline CDR1 and CDR2: LNHNV and YYDKDF (reference sequence). V lost 0 bases and J 4 bases, leaving 9 bases between the germline ends. This CDR3 comprises 14 residues. The CDR3 sequence: CATSRDLPGYGYTF. DNA of the CDR3: TGTGCCACCAGCAGAGATCTCCCCGGCTATGGCTACACCTTC.

The chain joins TRBV11-3 to TRBJ2-2, with D tentatively TRBD1 (5 bases). CDR1 is SGHNT, CDR2 YENEEA, per germline. The V and J ends lost 8 bases and 0 bases respectively, with 10 bases between them. This CDR3 has 14 amino acids. DNA of the CDR3: TGTGCCAGCCACCTCAGGGCGAACACCGGGGAGCTGTTTTTT. It specifies CASHLRANTGELFF.

Worth noting for this clone: At the DNA level, this CDR3 is encoded by other sequences in the same sample as well. The genes are TRBV6-1 and TRBJ1-1; D remains ambiguous. The V gene's germline CDR1 is MNHNS and CDR2 SASEGT. Between the trimmed V and J ends, which lost 2 bases and 1 base, there was a span of 5 bases. The CDR3 extends over 13 amino acids. CDR3 bases: TGTGCCAGCAGTGAAAAGGGGAACACTGAAGCTTTCTTT. Residues: CASSEKGNTEAFF.

The chain has TRBV29-1 and TRBJ1-4, with D unclear. Germline CDR1 and CDR2: SQVTM and ANQGSEA. The CDR3 covers 11 residues. V lost 5 bases, J lost 7 bases, and 8 bases lay in between. The DNA of the CDR3 is TGCAGCGTTAGGCACGGTGAAAAACTGTTTTTT. Translated, it gives CSVRHGEKLFF.

This chain joins TRBV6-5 and TRBJ1-2; 8 nucleotides line up with TRBD1. Germline-derived CDR1 and CDR2 are MNHEY and SVGAGI. With 6 bases clipped from V and 6 bases from J, the junction kept 9 bases outside the gene matches. This CDR3 contains 14 residues. CDR3 nucleotides: TGTGCCAGCAGCCCCGACAGGGGTACTAATGGCTACACCTTC. Translating it yields CASSPDRGTNGYTF.

In DNA, the CDR3 is TGTGCCAGCAGCTTTGGGATTCACAAAGAGGGCGAGCAGTACTTC. This codes for CASSFGIHKEGEQYF. The chain uses TRBV7-6 and TRBJ2-7; weak D call: TRBD2 (5 bases). CDR3 size: 15 residues. V lost 3 bases, J lost 6 bases, and 18 bases lay in between. Per the germline V gene, CDR1 is SGHVS and CDR2 is FNYEAQ. Full variable domain (missing parts from reference TRBV7-6 and TRBJ2-7): GAGVSQSPRYKVTKRGQDVALRCDPISGHVSLYWYRQALGQGPEFLTYFNYEAQQDKSGLPNDRFSAERPEGSISTLTIQRTEQRDSAMYRCASSFGIHKEGEQYFGPGTRLTVT.

About this clone itself: This sample also contains other DNA sequences that code for the same CDR3. The chain joins TRBV14 to TRBJ2-7, with no clear D. V dropped 1 base and J dropped 3 bases, with 1 base sitting between them. Per germline, CDR1 SGHDN and CDR2 FVKESK. CDR3 size: 11 residues. The CDR3 DNA follows: TGTGCCAGCAGCCAAGGCTACGAGCAGTACTTC. Translating it yields CASSQGYEQYF. The full variable domain, rest sourced from reference TRBV14 and TRBJ2-7, is EAGVTQFPSHSVIEKGQTVTLRCDPISGHDNLYWYRRVMGKEIKFLLHFVKESKQDESGMPNNRFLAERTGGTYSTLKVQPAELEDSGVYFCASSQGYEQYFGPGTRLTVT.

The chain carries TRBV14 and TRBJ2-5; D gene unclear. V was shortened by 6 bases and J by 4 bases, with 6 bases between the two germline ends. Germline V gene lookup returns CDR1 SGHDN and CDR2 FVKESK. The CDR3 loop spans 11 amino acids. The CDR3 here is CASSHTETQYF. DNA of the CDR3: TGTGCCAGCAGTCATACAGAGACCCAGTACTTC.

There are a few counts of this clone. The rearrangement joins TRBV29-1 to TRBJ2-1, with a tentative D call TRBD1 (6 bases). V was clipped by 0 bases and J by 1 base, with 13 bases between them. Germline values: CDR1 SQVTM, CDR2 ANQGSEA. The CDR3 spans 16 residues. The CDR3 DNA reads as TGCAGCGTTGAAGATGGTTCAGGGGCGTCCTACAATGAGCAGTTCTTC. Amino acid sequence: CSVEDGSGASYNEQFF.

This rearrangement joins TRBV4-1 to TRBJ2-1; the D is unclear. Germline V gene data show CDR1 as MGHRA and CDR2 as YSYEKL. This CDR3 region has 16 residues. V was pared by 0 bases and J by 0 bases, with 9 bases between. The CDR3 sequence is CASSQEVGNSYNEQFF. The CDR3 coding sequence is TGCGCCAGCAGCCAAGAGGTGGGAAACTCCTACAATGAGCAGTTCTTC.

V and J are TRBV28 and TRBJ1-1; the match to TRBD1 covers 8 bases. J gave up 1 base and V 5 bases, and 3 bases lay outside the gene matches. The CDR3 loop spans 14 amino acids. Germline values: CDR1 MDHEN, CDR2 SYDVKM. CDR3 bases: TGTGCCAGCAGTCCAGGGACAGGGAACACTGAAGCTTTCTTT. Translated: CASSPGTGNTEAFF.

The V call is TRBV29-1, the J call TRBJ2-3; tentatively, D is TRBD1 (5 bases). Between the trimmed V and J ends, which lost 4 bases and 3 bases, there was a span of 20 bases. This CDR3 is built from 16 residues. Germline V gene data show CDR1 as SQVTM and CDR2 as ANQGSEA. CDR3: CSVGRVAGHLTDTQYF. The CDR3 region has the DNA TGCAGCGTTGGACGCGTCGCAGGGCATCTGACAGATACGCAGTATTTT.

V is TRBV9 and J is TRBJ2-1, with TRBD2 identical over 15 bases. Germline CDR1 and CDR2: SGDLS and YYNGEE. J was trimmed by 4 bases and V by 0 bases; bases with no gene match: 5. This CDR3 is built from 18 residues. CDR3 sequence (DNA): TGTGCCAGCAGCGTAGCGGGAGGACTAGCGGGAGGGTACAATGAGCAGTTCTTC. Amino acid sequence: CASSVAGGLAGGYNEQFF.

The rearrangement uses TRBV5-1 and TRBJ2-7; 9 bases line up with TRBD1. Trimming at V came to 0 bases and at J to 4 bases, leaving 11 bases not matched to a gene. Germline CDR1 is SGHRS and CDR2 is YFSETQ. The length of the CDR3 is 17 residues. CDR3 nucleotide sequence: TGCGCCAGCAGCTTGGCCTCTGGTGGGACAGGGACATACGAGCAGTACTTC. Its protein is CASSLASGGTGTYEQYF.

The gene calls are TRBV14 and TRBJ2-2, with 12 nucleotides matching TRBD2. This CDR3 has 17 amino acids. Losses at the gene ends were 1 base for V and 4 bases for J; bases not matched to a gene: 4. CDR1 SGHDN and CDR2 FVKESK come from the germline V gene. CDR3 sequence: CASSQATSGRFTGELFF. Here the CDR3 DNA reads TGTGCCAGCAGCCAAGCCACTAGCGGGAGGTTCACCGGGGAGCTGTTTTTT.

This chain connects TRBV9 to TRBJ2-3, with a tentative D call TRBD2 (6 bases). Looked up from germline, CDR1 is SGDLS and CDR2 is YYNGEE. With 0 bases removed from V and 6 bases from J, the gap between germline ends came to 26 bases. This CDR3 is 19 amino acids long. CDR3 sequence reads: CASSVDGYGGLTVIDTQYF. The CDR3 DNA sequence: TGTGCCAGCAGCGTAGACGGCTACGGGGGACTGACAGTAATCGATACGCAGTATTTT.

Concerning this clone: The sample has other DNA sequences that encode this CDR3 too. This chain connects TRBV20-1 to TRBJ2-7; a weak D match, TRBD1 (5 bases). The CDR3 length is 11 residues. CDR1 and CDR2 (germline): DFQATT, SNEGSKA (reference sequence). V shed 3 bases and J shed 4 bases, with 7 bases lying between them. The CDR3: CSASTGYEQYF. The CDR3 DNA reads TGCAGTGCTAGTACAGGTTACGAGCAGTACTTC.

The chain links TRBV5-4 to TRBJ2-7; 8 bases match TRBD1. Germline V gives CDR1 SGHNT, CDR2 YYREEE (reference sequence). CDR3 size: 15 residues. Trimming cost V 2 bases and J 2 bases; bases outside gene matches: 6. This CDR3 is CASSFITGGPYEQYF. The CDR3 nucleotides are TGTGCCAGCAGCTTTATCACAGGGGGGCCCTACGAGCAGTACTTC.

The gene calls are TRBV30 and TRBJ2-3; 10 bases match TRBD2. Looked up from germline, CDR1 is GTSNPN and CDR2 is SVGIG (reference sequence). V was clipped by 1 base and J by 6 bases; unmatched bases: 13. The CDR3 runs to 17 residues. In nucleotides, the CDR3 is TGTGCCTGGAGTGCCTCGACTAGCGGGCCCTCCCATGATACGCAGTATTTT. Protein: CAWSASTSGPSHDTQYF.

The rearrangement joins TRBV14 to TRBJ1-1, with a possible D match to TRBD1 (5 bases). V shed 2 bases and J shed 6 bases, with 10 bases lying between them. Germline V CDR1 and CDR2: SGHDN, FVKESK. The CDR3 spans 13 residues. The chain's CDR3 is CASSQSGWAEAFF. For the CDR3, the DNA is TGTGCCAGCAGCCAATCAGGGTGGGCTGAAGCTTTCTTT.

The rearrangement links TRBV5-1 to TRBJ1-1; 10 nucleotides line up with TRBD1. V lost 1 base, J lost 6 bases, and 15 bases stayed unmatched. From germline, CDR1 is SGHRS and CDR2 YFSETQ. This CDR3 has 18 residues. The CDR3 DNA follows: TGCGCCAGCAGCTTGACCGACAGGGGGCGGGTAAGCGGGGCTGAAGCTTTCTTT. Its protein is CASSLTDRGRVSGAEAFF.

This clone was found once. This chain uses TRBV27 with TRBJ1-2, with a possible D match to TRBD1 (5 bases). Germline CDR1 MNHEY, CDR2 SMNVEV (reference sequence). The length of the CDR3 is 15 residues. Trimming cost V 3 bases and J 3 bases, with 14 bases left between them. The CDR3 spells CASSFGRGIYYGYTF. CDR3 bases: TGTGCCAGCAGTTTCGGACGGGGGATTTACTATGGCTACACCTTC.

This sequence joins TRBV5-4 and TRBJ2-1, with 10 bases that match TRBD1. The CDR3 runs to 15 residues. Germline V gene sequence: CDR1 SGHNT, CDR2 YYREEE (reference sequence). Losses at the gene ends were 4 bases for V and 4 bases for J; bases not matched to a gene: 5. The CDR3 bases are TGTGCCAGCAGCCGGCCGGGACAGGGGTACAATGAGCAGTTCTTC. Its translation: CASSRPGQGYNEQFF.

This clone was recorded once. V and J are TRBV7-2 and TRBJ2-5; 7 positions match TRBD2. CDR3 length: 16 residues. Germline assignment: CDR1 SGHTA and CDR2 FQGNSA. With 2 bases clipped from V and 1 base from J, the junction kept 7 bases outside the gene matches. The CDR3 coding sequence is TGTGCCAGCAGCTTATCTGTACGGGAGGTCCAAGAGACCCAGTACTTC. Amino acid sequence: CASSLSVREVQETQYF.

The V call is TRBV7-2, the J call TRBJ2-5, with D possibly being TRBD1 or TRBD2 (5 bases each). The germline V gene has CDR1 SGHTA and CDR2 FQGNSA. This CDR3 is built from 13 residues. Trimming stripped 5 bases from V and 5 bases from J, with 12 bases between. The CDR3 DNA reads TGTGCCAGCAGCCAGGGACGCATGGAGACCCAGTACTTC. This codes for CASSQGRMETQYF. Full variable domain (rest looked up from reference TRBV7-2 and TRBJ2-5): GAGVSQSPSNKVTEKGKDVELRCDPISGHTALYWYRQSLGQGLEFLIYFQGNSAPDKSGLPSDRFSAERTGGSVSTLTIQRTQQEDSAVYLCASSQGRMETQYFGPGTRLLVL.

This chain uses TRBV29-1 with TRBJ2-5; 7 bases are shared with TRBD1. CDR1 and CDR2 (germline): SQVTM, ANQGSEA. The ends lost 7 bases at V and 2 bases at J; junction bases unmatched: 7. This CDR3 contains 13 residues. CDR3 DNA: TGCAGCGCTGGGACAGCCAAACAAGAGACCCAGTACTTC. Protein sequence: CSAGTAKQETQYF.